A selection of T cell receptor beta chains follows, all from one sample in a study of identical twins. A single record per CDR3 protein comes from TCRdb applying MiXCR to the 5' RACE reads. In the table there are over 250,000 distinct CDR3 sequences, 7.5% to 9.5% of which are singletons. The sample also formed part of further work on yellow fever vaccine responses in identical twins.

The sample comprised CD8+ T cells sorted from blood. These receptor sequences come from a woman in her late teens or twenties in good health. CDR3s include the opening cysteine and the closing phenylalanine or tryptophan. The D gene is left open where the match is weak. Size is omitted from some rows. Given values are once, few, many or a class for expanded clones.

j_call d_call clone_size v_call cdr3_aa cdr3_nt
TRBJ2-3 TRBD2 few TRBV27 CASRTSGISTDTQYF TGTGCCAGCAGGACTAGCGGGATATCCACAGATACGCAGTATTTT
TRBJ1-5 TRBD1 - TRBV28 CASSDGTGASSNQPQHF TGTGCCAGCAGCGACGGGACAGGAGCCTCGAGCAATCAGCCCCAGCATTTT
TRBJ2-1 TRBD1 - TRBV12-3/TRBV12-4 CASSPRTGGYLDNEQFF TGTGCCAGCAGTCCCAGGACAGGGGGCTATTTGGACAATGAGCAGTTCTTC
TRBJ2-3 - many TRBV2 CASFQTSTDTQYF TGTGCCAGCTTTCAAACTAGCACAGATACGCAGTATTTT
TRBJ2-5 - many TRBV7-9 CASSFPGLPSETQYF TGTGCCAGCAGCTTTCCGGGACTCCCCTCCGAGACCCAGTACTTC
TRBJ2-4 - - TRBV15 CATERSQGENIQYF TGTGCCACTGAGCGGTCACAGGGCGAAAACATTCAGTACTTC
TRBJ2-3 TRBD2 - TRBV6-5 CASSYAVAGYPDTQYF TGTGCCAGCAGTTATGCAGTAGCGGGGTATCCAGATACGCAGTATTTT
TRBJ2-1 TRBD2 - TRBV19 CASTTALLAGDNEQFF TGTGCCAGTACCACAGCGTTGCTAGCGGGAGACAATGAGCAGTTCTTC
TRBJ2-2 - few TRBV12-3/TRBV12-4 CASILDPNTGELFF TGTGCCAGCATTCTGGACCCCAACACCGGGGAGCTGTTTTTT
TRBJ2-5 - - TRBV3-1 CASRDILQETQYF TGTGCCAGCAGGGACATACTCCAAGAGACCCAGTACTTC